The present entry profiles one T cell receptor beta chain with its context. Its antigen is unknown. Sequencing was at deep level. Data came from immunoSEQ multiplex PCR; TCRdb stores just in-frame clones and leaves some out. Of some 2.1 million clones listed, over 85% were seen once; the top ten hold 0.13%. The data are from a study of shared clonotypes between healthy human individuals. CDR3 length equals 15 residues. V dropped 1 base and J dropped 5 bases, with 11 bases sitting between them. Per the germline V gene, CDR1 is KGHSH and CDR2 is LQKENI. Points from the study as a whole: The study found lower generation probabilities in non-shared clonotypes than in those shared by all four donors.

The TCR sequence derives from a man aged 18 to 29 in good health. Material: naive CD4+ T cells sorted from blood. Noted subset: CD45RA+ positively selected. The chain joins TRBV18 to TRBJ2-2; D is possibly TRBD1 (6 bases). The CDR3 loop reads CASSPLWTETGELFF. The CDR3 coding sequence is TGTGCCAGCTCACCACTTTGGACAGAGACCGGGGAGCTGTTTTTT.